The rows below give T cell receptor gamma chains drawn from one sample of a study of γδ T cells in repeated Plasmodium falciparum infection. TCRdb reprocessed the multiplex PCR reads through CATT. Of roughly 13,000 gamma-chain clones in the sample, around 1.6% were seen once. The source material was gamma-delta T cells from blood. The receptors were gathered from a pool of human donors (malaria-infected and uninfected, not separated). Each CDR3 is given with its conserved first and last residue. Fields, in order: clone size, V gene, CDR3 length, J gene, CDR3 DNA, CDR3 protein. Clone size is given as once, few or many counts, or a class when the clone is expanded.

many	TRGV9	14	TRGJ1/TRGJ2	TGTGCCTTGTGGGAGGACCTCAATCATTATAAGAAACTCTTT	CALWEDLNHYKKLF
large	TRGV9	16	TRGJP	TGTGCCTTGTGGGAGCTCCGGGAGTTGGGCAAAAAAATCAAGGTATTT	CALWELRELGKKIKVF
medium-sized	TRGV3	15	TRGJ1/TRGJ2	TGTGCCACCTGGGACAGGCCGAGGGATTATTATAAGAAACTCTTT	CATWDRPRDYYKKLF
medium-sized	TRGV9	15	TRGJP	TGTGCCTTGTGGGGAGGAGAGTTGGGCAAAAAAATCAAGGTATTT	CALWGGELGKKIKVF
medium-sized	TRGV5	16	TRGJP1	TGTGCCACCTGGGACAGGCAAGTGGGCACTGGTTGGTTCAAGATATTT	CATWDRQVGTGWFKIF
many	TRGV5	10	TRGJ1/TRGJ2	TGTGCCACTGGTTATTATAAGAAACTCTTT	CATGYYKKLF
many	TRGV3	15	TRGJ1/TRGJ2	TGTGCCACCTGGGACGGGAAGCTTTTTTATTATAAGAAACTCTTT	CATWDGKLFYYKKLF
many	TRGV5	15	TRGJ1/TRGJ2	TGTGCCACCTGGGACAGGCCGAAGAATTATTATAAGAAACTCTTT	CATWDRPKNYYKKLF
medium-sized	TRGV3	14	TRGJ1/TRGJ2	TGTGCCACCTGGGACAGGCCGGGAAAGTATAAGAAACTCTTT	CATWDRPGKYKKLF
medium-sized	TRGV9	15	TRGJ1/TRGJ2	TGTGCCTTGTGGGCCCCCTCTCCGAATTATTATAAGAAACTCTTT	CALWAPSPNYYKKLF
medium-sized	TRGV9	11	TRGJ1/TRGJ2	TGTGCCTTGAGAGGGAGATATAAGAAACTCTTT	CALRGRYKKLF
many	TRGV3	16	TRGJ1/TRGJ2	TGTGCCACCTGGGACAGGCAGGCCGGGGGTTATTATAAGAAACTCTTT	CATWDRQAGGYYKKLF
many	TRGV8	12	TRGJ1/TRGJ2	TGTGCCACCTGGGCATATTATTATAAGAAACTCTTT	CATWAYYYKKLF
medium-sized	TRGV4	13	TRGJ1/TRGJ2	TGTGCCACCTGGGATGGTTTTTATTATAAGAAACTCTTT	CATWDGFYYKKLF
many	TRGV4	11	TRGJ1/TRGJ2	TGTGCCACCTCTAATTATTATAAGAAACTCTTT	CATSNYYKKLF
large	TRGV9	12	TRGJ1/TRGJ2	TGTGCCTTGTGGGCCAACCGATATAAGAAACTCTTT	CALWANRYKKLF
medium-sized	TRGV9	20	TRGJP	TGTGCCTTGTGGGAGGTGCGAAGGGCCCTCCGGGGGTTGGGCAAAAAAATCAAGGTATTT	CALWEVRRALRGLGKKIKVF
medium-sized	TRGV9	13	TRGJP1	TGTGCCTTGTGGGTGGACACTGGTTGGTTCAAGATATTT	CALWVDTGWFKIF
many	TRGV9	17	TRGJP	TGTGCCTTGTGGGAGGTAATTCAAGAGTTGGGCAAAAAAATCAAGGTATTT	CALWEVIQELGKKIKVF
many	TRGV9	17	TRGJP	TGTGCCTTGTGGGAGGTGCCCCCAGAGTTGGGCAAAAAAATCAAGGTATTT	CALWEVPPELGKKIKVF
many	TRGV4	15	TRGJ1/TRGJ2	TGTGCCACCTGGGATGGGCCCTACTTTTATTATAAGAAACTCTTT	CATWDGPYFYYKKLF
many	TRGV3	14	TRGJ1/TRGJ2	TGTGCCACCTGGGACAGGCAAACTTATTATAAGAAACTCTTT	CATWDRQTYYKKLF
many	TRGV9	18	TRGJP	TGTGCCTTGTGGGAGGTGCATGGACACGAGTTGGGCAAAAAAATCAAGGTATTT	CALWEVHGHELGKKIKVF
many	TRGV4	10	TRGJ1/TRGJ2	TGTGCCACCTTGGGCTATAAGAAACTCTTT	CATLGYKKLF
medium-sized	TRGV2	13	TRGJ1/TRGJ2	TGTGCCACCTGGGACGGAATTTATTATAAGAAACTCTTT	CATWDGIYYKKLF
many	TRGV4	13	TRGJ1/TRGJ2	TGTGCCACCTGGGTCATTGATTATTATAAGAAACTCTTT	CATWVIDYYKKLF
many	TRGV9	16	TRGJP	TGTGCCTTGTGGGAGAGTGAGGAGTTGGGCAAAAAAATCAAGGTATTT	CALWESEELGKKIKVF
medium-sized	TRGV9	17	TRGJP1	TGTGCCTTGTGGATCAAATTCCCTCATACCACTGGTTGGTTCAAGATATTT	CALWIKFPHTTGWFKIF
medium-sized	TRGV9	17	TRGJP	TGTGCCTTGTGGGAGGCGGGACGAGAGTTGGGCAAAAAAATCAAGGTATTT	CALWEAGRELGKKIKVF
many	TRGV3	14	TRGJ1/TRGJ2	TGTGCCACCTGGGACAGGCGGGAAGATTATAAGAAACTCTTT	CATWDRREDYKKLF
many	TRGV9	15	TRGJP	TGTGCCTTGTGGGAGGCTATTCTGGGCAAAAAAATCAAGGTATTT	CALWEAILGKKIKVF
medium-sized	TRGV5	14	TRGJ1/TRGJ2	TGTGCCACCTGGGACAGGCGAAGAGAGGATAAGAAACTCTTT	CATWDRRREDKKLF
many	TRGV9	16	TRGJP	TGTGCCTTGTGGGTTACCTCAGAGTTGGGCAAAAAAATCAAGGTATTT	CALWVTSELGKKIKVF
many	TRGV4	12	TRGJ1/TRGJ2	TGTGCCACCTGGGGTAGGGATTATAAGAAACTCTTT	CATWGRDYKKLF
many	TRGV2	11	TRGJ1/TRGJ2	TGTGCCACCTGGGACGGGCGCAAGAAACTCTTT	CATWDGRKKLF
large	TRGV9	17	TRGJP	TGTGCCTTGTGGGACCAGGTGCGAGAGTTGGGCAAAAAAATCAAGGTATTT	CALWDQVRELGKKIKVF
medium-sized	TRGV2	11	TRGJ1/TRGJ2	TGTGCCACCTGGGGTTATTATAAGAAACTCTTT	CATWGYYKKLF
many	TRGV8	13	TRGJP2	TGTGCCACCTGGGATCTAGGTGATTGGATCAAGACGTTT	CATWDLGDWIKTF
many	TRGV9	16	TRGJP	TGTGCCTTGTGGGAGGAAAAAAAGTTGGGCAAAAAAATCAAGGTATTT	CALWEEKKLGKKIKVF
many	TRGV4	13	TRGJ1/TRGJ2	TGTGCCACCTGGGATGTTAATTATTATAAGAAACTCTTT	CATWDVNYYKKLF
medium-sized	TRGV9	12	TRGJ1/TRGJ2	TGTGCCTTGTGGGAGGTGAGGTATAAGAGACTCTTT	CALWEVRYKRLF
many	TRGV8	12	TRGJP1	TGTGCCACCTGGGACCCCGGTTGGTTCAAGATATTT	CATWDPGWFKIF
medium-sized	TRGV3	14	TRGJ1/TRGJ2	TGTGCCACCTGGGACAGGCCGCAATCGTTTAAGAAACTCTTT	CATWDRPQSFKKLF
medium-sized	TRGV9	13	TRGJ1/TRGJ2	TGTGCCTTGTGGGAGGTGCTTTATTATAAGAAACTCTTT	CALWEVLYYKKLF
large	TRGV9	13	TRGJ1/TRGJ2	TGTGCCTTGTGGGATTCGAATTATTATAAGAAACTCTTT	CALWDSNYYKKLF
medium-sized	TRGV9	16	TRGJP	TGTGCCTACCCGCGAACACAAGAGTTGGGCAAAAAAATCAAGGTATTT	CAYPRTQELGKKIKVF
many	TRGV9	17	TRGJP	TGTGCCTTGTGGGAGGCCCTACAAGAGTTGGGCAAAAAAATCAAGGTATTT	CALWEALQELGKKIKVF
medium-sized	TRGV4	14	TRGJ1/TRGJ2	TGTGCCACCTGGGATGGGCCGAATTATTATAAGAAACTCTTT	CATWDGPNYYKKLF